This TCR beta chain is drawn from a study of human T cells and chemical hapten exposure. There are a few counts of this clonotype. TCRdb used MiXCR to reprocess the RACE reads, holding one entry per CDR3 protein. The table records about 47,000 distinct CDR3 sequences, about 3.7% of them present only once. Germline loops: CDR1 SGDLS, CDR2 YYNGEE. The CDR3 is 14 amino acids. Between the trimmed V and J ends, which lost 0 bases and 0 bases, there was a span of 4 bases. The time point is: healthy volunteer bleed at 6 weeks. Someone pulled total RNA out of unfractionated whole blood. Sample: whole blood. The rearrangement links TRBV9 to TRBJ1-3, with D hard to call. The sequence was collected from a human donor in good health. Some clones in this sample may be carry-over from other donors' samples. CDR3 bases: TGTGCCAGCAGCGTAGGGGACTCTGGAAACACCATATATTTT. This translates into CASSVGDSGNTIYF.